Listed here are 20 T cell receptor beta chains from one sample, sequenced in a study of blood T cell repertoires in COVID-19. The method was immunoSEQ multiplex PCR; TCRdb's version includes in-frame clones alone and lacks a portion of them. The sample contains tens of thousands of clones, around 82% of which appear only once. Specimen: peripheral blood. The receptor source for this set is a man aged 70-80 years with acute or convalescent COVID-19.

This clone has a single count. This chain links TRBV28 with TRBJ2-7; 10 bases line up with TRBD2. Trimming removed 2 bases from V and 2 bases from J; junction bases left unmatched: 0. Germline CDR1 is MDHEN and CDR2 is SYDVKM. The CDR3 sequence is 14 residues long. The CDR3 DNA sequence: TGTGCCAGCAGTTTAAGCGGGGGGGCCTACGAGCAGTACTTC. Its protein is CASSLSGGAYEQYF.

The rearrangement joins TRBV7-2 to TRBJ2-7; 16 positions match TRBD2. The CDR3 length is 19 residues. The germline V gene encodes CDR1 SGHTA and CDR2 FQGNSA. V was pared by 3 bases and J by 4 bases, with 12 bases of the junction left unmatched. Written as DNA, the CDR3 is TGTGCCAGCAGCTTCCCGACTACGGGACTAGCGGGGGGGGGATACGAGCAGTACTTC. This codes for CASSFPTTGLAGGGYEQYF. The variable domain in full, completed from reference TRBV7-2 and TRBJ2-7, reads GAGVSQSPSNKVTEKGKDVELRCDPISGHTALYWYRQSLGQGLEFLIYFQGNSAPDKSGLPSDRFSAERTGGSVSTLTIQRTQQEDSAVYLCASSFPTTGLAGGGYEQYFGPGTRLTVT.

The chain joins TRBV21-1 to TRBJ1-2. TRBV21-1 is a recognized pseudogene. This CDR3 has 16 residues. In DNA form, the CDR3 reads TGTGCCAGCAGCAGTTGCCCCCGGGGGGCTGGAGTTGACTACACCTTC. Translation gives CASSSCPRGAGVDYTF.

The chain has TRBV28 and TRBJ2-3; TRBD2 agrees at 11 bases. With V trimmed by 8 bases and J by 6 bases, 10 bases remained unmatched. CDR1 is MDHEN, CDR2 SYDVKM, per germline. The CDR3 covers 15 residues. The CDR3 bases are TGTGCCAGCTCGCTAGCGGGAGGCCCCCTGGATACGCAGTATTTT. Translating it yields CASSLAGGPLDTQYF.

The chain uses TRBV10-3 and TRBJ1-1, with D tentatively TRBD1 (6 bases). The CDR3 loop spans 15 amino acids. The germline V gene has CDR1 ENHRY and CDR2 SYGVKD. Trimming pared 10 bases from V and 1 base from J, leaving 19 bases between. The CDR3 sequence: CATRAKDSENTEAFF. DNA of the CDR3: TGTGCCACGAGAGCCAAGGACAGCGAGAACACTGAAGCTTTCTTT.

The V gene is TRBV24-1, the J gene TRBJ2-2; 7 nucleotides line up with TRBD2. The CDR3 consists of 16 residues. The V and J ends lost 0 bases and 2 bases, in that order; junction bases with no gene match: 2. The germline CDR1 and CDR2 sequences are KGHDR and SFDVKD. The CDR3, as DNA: TGTGCCACCAGTGATTTGAGCGGGAAAAACACCGGGGAGCTGTTTTTT. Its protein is CATSDLSGKNTGELFF.

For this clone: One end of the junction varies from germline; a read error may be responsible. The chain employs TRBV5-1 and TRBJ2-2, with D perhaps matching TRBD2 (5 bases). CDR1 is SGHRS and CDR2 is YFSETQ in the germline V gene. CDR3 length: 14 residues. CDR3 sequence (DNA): TGCGCCAGCGGGTCAAGCACGAACACCGGGGAACTGTTTTTT. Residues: CASGSSTNTGELFF.

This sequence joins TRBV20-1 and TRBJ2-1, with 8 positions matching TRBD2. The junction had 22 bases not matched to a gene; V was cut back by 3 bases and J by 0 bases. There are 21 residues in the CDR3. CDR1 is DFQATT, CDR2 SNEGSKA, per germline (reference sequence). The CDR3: CSASRSSREAQSWSSYNEQFF. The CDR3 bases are TGCAGTGCTAGTCGGTCTTCGCGGGAGGCCCAGTCGTGGAGCTCCTACAATGAGCAGTTCTTC.

CDR3 DNA: TGTGCCAGCAGCGTAGCGGGGCGGAGGGGTCCCTCTGGAAACACCATATATTTT. The encoded protein is CASSVAGRRGPSGNTIYF. V gene TRBV9 combines with J gene TRBJ1-3; D might be TRBD1 (5 bases). Looked up from germline, CDR1 is SGDLS and CDR2 is YYNGEE. Trimming shortened V by 0 bases and J by 0 bases, and 16 bases separated the two germline ends. This CDR3 has 18 residues. Filled out from reference TRBV9 and TRBJ1-3, the complete variable domain reads DSGVTQTPKHLITATGQRVTLRCSPRSGDLSVYWYQQSLDQGLQFLIQYYNGEERAKGNILERFSAQQFPDLHSELNLSSLELGDSALYFCASSVAGRRGPSGNTIYFGEGSWLTVV.

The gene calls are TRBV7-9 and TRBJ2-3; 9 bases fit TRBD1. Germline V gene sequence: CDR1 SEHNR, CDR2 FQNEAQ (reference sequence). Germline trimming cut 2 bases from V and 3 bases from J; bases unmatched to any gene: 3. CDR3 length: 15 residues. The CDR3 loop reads CASSLRGQGTDTQYF. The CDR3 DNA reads TGTGCCAGCAGCTTAAGGGGACAGGGTACAGATACGCAGTATTTT.

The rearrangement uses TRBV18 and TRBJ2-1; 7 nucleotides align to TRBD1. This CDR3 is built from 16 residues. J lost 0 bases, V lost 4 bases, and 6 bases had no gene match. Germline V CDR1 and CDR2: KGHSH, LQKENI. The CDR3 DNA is TGTGCCAGCTCACTCGGACAGGTGAGCTCCTACAATGAGCAGTTCTTC. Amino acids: CASSLGQVSSYNEQFF.

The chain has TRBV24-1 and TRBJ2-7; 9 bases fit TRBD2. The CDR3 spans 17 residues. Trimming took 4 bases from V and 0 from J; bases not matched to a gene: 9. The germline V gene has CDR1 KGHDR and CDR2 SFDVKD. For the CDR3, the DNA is TGTGCCACCAGTGAGCCAGGGGTTAGCGGGGGCTCCTACGAGCAGTACTTC. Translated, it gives CATSEPGVSGGSYEQYF.

CDR3 DNA: TGTGCCAGCAGCCCGCCCGACAATCTTCGGTGGCAGAACACTGAAGCTTTCTTT. Amino acid sequence: CASSPPDNLRWQNTEAFF. This chain uses TRBV9 with TRBJ1-1; D remains unclear. V dropped 4 bases and J dropped 1 base, with 23 bases sitting between them. This CDR3 spans 18 amino acids. Germline V gives CDR1 SGDLS, CDR2 YYNGEE.

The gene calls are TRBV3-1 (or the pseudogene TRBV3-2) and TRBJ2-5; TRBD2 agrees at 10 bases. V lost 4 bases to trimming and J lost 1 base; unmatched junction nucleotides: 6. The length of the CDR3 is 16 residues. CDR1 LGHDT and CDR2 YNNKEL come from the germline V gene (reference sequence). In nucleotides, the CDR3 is TGTGCCAGCAGCCTAAGGACTAGCGGCTTCCAAGAGACCCAGTACTTC. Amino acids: CASSLRTSGFQETQYF.

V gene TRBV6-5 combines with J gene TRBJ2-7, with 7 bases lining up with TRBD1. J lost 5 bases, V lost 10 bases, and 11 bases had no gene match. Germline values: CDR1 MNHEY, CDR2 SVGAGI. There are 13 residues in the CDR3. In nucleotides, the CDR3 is TGTGCCACAACGGACAGGTCCCTCCACGAGCAGTACTTC. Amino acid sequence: CATTDRSLHEQYF.

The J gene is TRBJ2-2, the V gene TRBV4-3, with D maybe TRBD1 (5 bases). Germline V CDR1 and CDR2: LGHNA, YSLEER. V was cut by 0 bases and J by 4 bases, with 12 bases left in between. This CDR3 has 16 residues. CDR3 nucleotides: TGCGCCAGCAGCCAAGATCGTTACAGGAGCACCGGGGAGCTGTTTTTT. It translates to CASSQDRYRSTGELFF.

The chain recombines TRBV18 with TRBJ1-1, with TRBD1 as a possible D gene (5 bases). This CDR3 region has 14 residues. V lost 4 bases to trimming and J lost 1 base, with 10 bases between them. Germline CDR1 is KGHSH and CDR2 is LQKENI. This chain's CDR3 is CASSLRTRNTEAFF. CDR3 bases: TGTGCCAGCTCACTCCGGACAAGGAACACTGAAGCTTTCTTT. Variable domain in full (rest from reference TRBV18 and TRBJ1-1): NAGVMQNPRHLVRRRGQEARLRCSPMKGHSHVYWYRQLPEEGLKFMVYLQKENIIDESGMPKERFSAEFPKEGPSILRIQQVVRGDSAAYFCASSLRTRNTEAFFGQGTRLTVV.

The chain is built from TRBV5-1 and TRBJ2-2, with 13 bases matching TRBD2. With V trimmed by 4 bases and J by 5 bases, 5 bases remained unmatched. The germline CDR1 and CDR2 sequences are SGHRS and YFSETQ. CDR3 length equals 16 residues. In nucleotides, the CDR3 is TGCGCCAGCAGCATACTAGCGGGAGGGGTGACCGGGGAGCTGTTTTTT. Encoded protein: CASSILAGGVTGELFF.

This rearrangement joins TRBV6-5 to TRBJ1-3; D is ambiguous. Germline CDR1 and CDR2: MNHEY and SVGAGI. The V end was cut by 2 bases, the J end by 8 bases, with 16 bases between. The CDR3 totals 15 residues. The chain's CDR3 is CASSYDPSFADTIYF. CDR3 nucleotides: TGTGCCAGCAGTTACGACCCCTCCTTTGCGGACACCATATATTTT.

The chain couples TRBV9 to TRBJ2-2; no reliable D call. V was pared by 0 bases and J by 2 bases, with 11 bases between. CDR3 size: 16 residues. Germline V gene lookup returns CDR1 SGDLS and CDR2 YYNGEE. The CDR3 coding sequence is TGTGCCAGCAGCGTAGGGTCCGGTCCTAACACCGGGGAGCTGTTTTTT. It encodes CASSVGSGPNTGELFF.